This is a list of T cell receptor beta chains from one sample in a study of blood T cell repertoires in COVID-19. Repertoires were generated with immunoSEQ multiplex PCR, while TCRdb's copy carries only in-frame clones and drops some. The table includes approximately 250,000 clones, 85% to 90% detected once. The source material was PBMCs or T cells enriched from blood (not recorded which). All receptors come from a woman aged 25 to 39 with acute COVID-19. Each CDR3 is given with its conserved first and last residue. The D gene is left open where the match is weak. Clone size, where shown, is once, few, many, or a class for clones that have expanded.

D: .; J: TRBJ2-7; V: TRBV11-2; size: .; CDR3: CASSLIRTPRAYEQYF; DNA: TGTGCCAGCAGCTTGATACGGACCCCGCGGGCCTACGAGCAGTACTTC
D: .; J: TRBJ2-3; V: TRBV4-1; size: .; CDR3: CASSHPTGSTDTQYF; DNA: TGCGCCAGCAGCCACCCGACAGGATCCACAGATACGCAGTATTTT
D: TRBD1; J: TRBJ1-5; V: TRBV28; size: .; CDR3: CASSLYLGQGNQPQHF; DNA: TGTGCCAGCAGTTTATACCTGGGACAGGGCAATCAGCCCCAGCATTTT
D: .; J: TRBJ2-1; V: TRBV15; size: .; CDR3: CATSREGGEQFF; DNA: TGTGCCACCAGCAGAGAGGGAGGTGAGCAGTTCTTC
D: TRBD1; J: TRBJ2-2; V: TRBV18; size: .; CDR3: CASSPLQGTGELFF; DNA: TGTGCCAGCTCACCACTACAGGGGACCGGGGAGCTGTTTTTT
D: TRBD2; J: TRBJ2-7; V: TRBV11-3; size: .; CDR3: CASSATSGSTYEQYF; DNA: TGTGCCAGCAGCGCCACTAGCGGGAGTACTTACGAGCAGTACTTC
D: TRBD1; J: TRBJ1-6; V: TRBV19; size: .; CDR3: CASSTGFGTGLSPLHF; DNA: TGTGCCAGTAGTACGGGATTCGGGACAGGTCTCTCACCCCTCCACTTT
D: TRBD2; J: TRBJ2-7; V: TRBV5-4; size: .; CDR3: CASSGTSGRGDEQYF; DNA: TGTGCCAGCAGCGGGACTAGCGGGAGGGGAGACGAGCAGTACTTC
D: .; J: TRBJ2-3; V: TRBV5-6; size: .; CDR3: CASRQPGASSTDTQYF; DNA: TGTGCCAGCAGACAACCGGGAGCCTCTAGCACAGATACGCAGTATTTT
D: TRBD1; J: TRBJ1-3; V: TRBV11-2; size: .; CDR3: CASSHARGAGNTIYF; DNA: TGTGCCAGCAGCCACGCCAGGGGGGCTGGAAACACCATATATTTT
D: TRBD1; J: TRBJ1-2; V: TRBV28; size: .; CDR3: CASSTGALNYGYTF; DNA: TGTGCCAGCAGTACAGGGGCCCTTAACTATGGCTACACCTTC
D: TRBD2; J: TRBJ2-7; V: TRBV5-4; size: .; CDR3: CASRIAGTPHEQYF; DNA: TGTGCCAGCCGTATAGCGGGGACCCCCCACGAGCAGTACTTC
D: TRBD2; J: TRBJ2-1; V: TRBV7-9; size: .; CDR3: CASSPGTINEQFF; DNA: TGTGCCAGCAGCCCCGGGACTATAAATGAGCAGTTCTTC
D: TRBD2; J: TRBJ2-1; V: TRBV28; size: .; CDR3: CASRGGAGGNNEQFF; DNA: TGTGCCAGCAGAGGCGGGGCGGGAGGCAACAATGAGCAGTTCTTC
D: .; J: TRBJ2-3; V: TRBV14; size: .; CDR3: CASSQGPLRSLTDTQYF; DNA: TGTGCCAGCAGCCAAGGTCCATTGCGGAGCCTCACAGATACGCAGTATTTT
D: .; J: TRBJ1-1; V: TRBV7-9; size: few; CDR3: CASSLLGANAEAFF; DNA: TGTGCCAGCAGCTTACTAGGGGCGAACGCTGAAGCTTTCTTT
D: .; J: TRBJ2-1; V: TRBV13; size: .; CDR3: CASSVGLQRNEQFF; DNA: TGTGCCAGCAGCGTGGGACTTCAGAGGAATGAGCAGTTCTTC
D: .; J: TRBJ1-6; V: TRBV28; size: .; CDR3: CASSLEPGSPLHF; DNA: TGTGCCAGCAGCCTCGAACCGGGATCACCCCTCCACTTT
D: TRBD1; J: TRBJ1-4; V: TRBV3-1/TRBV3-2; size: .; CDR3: CASSPGTGGLEEKLFF; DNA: TGTGCCAGCAGCCCCGGGACAGGGGGCTTAGAGGAAAAACTGTTTTTT
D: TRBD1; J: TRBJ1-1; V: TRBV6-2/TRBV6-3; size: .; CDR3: CASSYGQEYTEAFF; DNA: TGTGCCAGCAGTTACGGACAGGAGTACACTGAAGCTTTCTTT
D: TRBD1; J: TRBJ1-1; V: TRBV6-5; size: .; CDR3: CASRGQGAQTEAFF; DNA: TGTGCCAGCAGAGGACAGGGGGCGCAAACTGAAGCTTTCTTT
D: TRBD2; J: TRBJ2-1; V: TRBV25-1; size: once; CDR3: CASSVGTTDYNEQFF; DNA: TGTGCCAGCAGTGTAGGGACTACCGATTACAATGAGCAGTTCTTC
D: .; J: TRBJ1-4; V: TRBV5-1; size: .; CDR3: CASSQTGLNEKLFF; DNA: TGCGCCAGCAGCCAGACAGGCCTTAATGAAAAACTGTTTTTT
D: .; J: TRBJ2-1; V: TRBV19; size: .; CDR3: CASSTQEGKKNNEQFF; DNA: TGTGCCAGTAGTACACAGGAGGGGAAGAAGAACAATGAGCAGTTCTTC
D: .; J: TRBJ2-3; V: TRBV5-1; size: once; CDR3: CASSLEREHDTQYF; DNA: TGCGCCAGCAGCTTGGAACGGGAGCATGATACGCAGTATTTT
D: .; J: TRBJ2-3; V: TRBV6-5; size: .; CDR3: CASSNLPHGEDTQYF; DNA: TGTGCCAGCAGTAATCTCCCCCACGGAGAAGATACGCAGTATTTT
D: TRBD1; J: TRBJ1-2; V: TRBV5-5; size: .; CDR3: CASSPRQGHYGYTF; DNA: TGTGCCAGCAGCCCGAGACAGGGGCACTATGGCTACACCTTC
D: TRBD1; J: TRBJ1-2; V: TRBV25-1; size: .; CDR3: CASTLWNPRDSPYGYTF; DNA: TGTGCCAGCACCCTTTGGAACCCCCGGGACAGCCCTTATGGCTACACCTTC
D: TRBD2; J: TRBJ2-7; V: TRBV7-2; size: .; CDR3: CASSPGMRERAYEQYF; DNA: TGTGCCAGCAGCCCGGGGATGCGGGAGAGGGCCTACGAGCAGTACTTC
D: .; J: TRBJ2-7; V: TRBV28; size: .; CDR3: CASKAPGAGKQYF; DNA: TGTGCCAGCAAAGCCCCAGGGGCTGGGAAGCAGTACTTC
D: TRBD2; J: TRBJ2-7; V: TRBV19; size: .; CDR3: CASSIGTSGSYEQYF; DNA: TGTGCCAGTAGTATAGGTACTAGCGGGTCCTACGAGCAGTACTTC
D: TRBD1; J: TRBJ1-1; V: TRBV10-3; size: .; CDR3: CAIIRDRENTEAFF; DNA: TGTGCCATCATTAGGGACAGGGAGAACACTGAAGCTTTCTTT
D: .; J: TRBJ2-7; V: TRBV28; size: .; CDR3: CASSTRGSWDEQYF; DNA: TGTGCCAGCAGCACCAGAGGTTCCTGGGACGAGCAGTACTTC
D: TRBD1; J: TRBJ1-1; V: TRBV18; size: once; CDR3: CASSRGPGGAAEAFF; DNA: TGTGCCAGCTCGCGAGGCCCAGGGGGCGCAGCTGAAGCTTTCTTT
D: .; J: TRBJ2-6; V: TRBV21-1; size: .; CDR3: CASSPPSSGGANVLTF; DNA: TGTGCCAGCAGCCCCCCGTCTTCTGGCGGGGCCAACGTCCTGACTTTC
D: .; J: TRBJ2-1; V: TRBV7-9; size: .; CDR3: CASSATGPGEQFF; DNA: TGTGCCAGCAGCGCCACAGGGCCGGGGGAGCAGTTCTTC
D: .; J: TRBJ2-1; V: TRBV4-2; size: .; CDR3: CASSQEWSPYNEQFF; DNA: TGTGCCAGCAGCCAAGAATGGAGCCCCTACAATGAGCAGTTCTTC
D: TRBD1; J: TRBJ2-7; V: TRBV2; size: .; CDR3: CASRGIGQGVYEQYF; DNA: TGTGCCAGCAGGGGTATTGGACAGGGGGTCTACGAGCAGTACTTC
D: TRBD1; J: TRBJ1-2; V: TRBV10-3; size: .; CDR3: CAISETTGGDYGYTF; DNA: TGTGCCATCAGTGAGACGACAGGGGGCGACTATGGCTACACCTTC
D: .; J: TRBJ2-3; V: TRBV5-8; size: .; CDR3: CASSSRQVDTQYF; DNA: TGTGCCAGCAGCAGTAGACAGGTCGATACGCAGTATTTT
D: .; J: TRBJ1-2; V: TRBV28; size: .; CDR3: CASTNTGLFDYGYTF; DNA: TGTGCCAGCACCAACACCGGACTCTTTGACTATGGCTACACCTTC
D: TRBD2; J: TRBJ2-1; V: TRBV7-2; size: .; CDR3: CASSVSGSSYNEQFF; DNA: TGTGCCAGCAGCGTTAGCGGGAGCTCCTACAATGAGCAGTTCTTC
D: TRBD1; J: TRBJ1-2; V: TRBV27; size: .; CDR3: CASSLGGQYGYTF; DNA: TGTGCCAGCAGCTTAGGGGGCCAGTATGGCTACACCTTC
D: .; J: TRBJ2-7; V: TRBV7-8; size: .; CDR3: CASSQTTVGGEQYF; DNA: TGTGCCAGCAGCCAGACCACGGTTGGCGGGGAGCAGTACTTC